The clone carrying this T cell receptor (beta chain) occurred once. This specimen includes other DNA sequences encoding the same CDR3. Libraries were prepared by immunoSEQ multiplex PCR; TCRdb keeps only in-frame clonotypes and omits some of them. The sample shows more than 250,000 clones, 86% of them seen only once. This sample is drawn from a study of blood T cell repertoires in COVID-19. Sequenced material: peripheral blood. The sequence was collected from a woman in her twenties or thirties who had recovered from COVID-19.

The CDR3 DNA follows: TGTGCCAGCAGCTTGTCGGTAGTGCACCAAGAGACCCAGTACTTC. Amino acid sequence: CASSLSVVHQETQYF. The genes are TRBV5-4 and TRBJ2-5; no clear D. Trimming removed 1 base from V and 0 bases from J, with 10 bases in between. The CDR3 sequence is 15 residues long. Germline loops: CDR1 SGHNT, CDR2 YYREEE (reference sequence).